These 19 T cell receptor beta chains were sequenced from one sample in a study of blood T cell repertoires in COVID-19. TCRdb keeps only in-frame clones here, not all; method: immunoSEQ multiplex PCR. The data contain 110,000 to 150,000 clones, 88% of them seen just once; the ten biggest clones take up 1.5%. The specimen was peripheral blood. Receptor source: a woman in her fifties or sixties with acute or convalescent COVID-19.

The chain carries TRBV7-9 and TRBJ1-3; the D is unclear. The CDR3 is 14 residues long. The V gene lost 5 bases and the J gene lost 0 bases, with 8 bases spanning the gap. The germline V gene encodes CDR1 SEHNR and CDR2 FQNEAQ (reference sequence). CDR3 in amino acids: CASSLGSSGNTIYF. The CDR3 bases are TGTGCCAGCAGCCTCGGGAGCTCTGGAAACACCATATATTTT.

CDR3 sequence reads: CASSQERAGANVLTF. In DNA form, the CDR3 reads TGCGCCAGCAGCCAAGAGAGGGCTGGGGCCAACGTCCTGACTTTC. The chain employs TRBV4-3 and TRBJ2-6; maybe TRBD2 (5 bases). This CDR3 is built from 15 residues. Germline lookup yields CDR1 LGHNA and CDR2 YSLEER. The V end was cut by 0 bases, the J end by 2 bases, with 5 bases between.

The rearrangement joins TRBV5-1 to TRBJ1-1; TRBD1 aligns across 7 bases. V was clipped by 2 bases and J by 7 bases; unmatched bases: 8. Germline V gives CDR1 SGHRS, CDR2 YFSETQ. The CDR3 loop spans 14 amino acids. CDR3 amino acids: CASSLGTVSGEAFF. Written as DNA, the CDR3 is TGCGCCAGCAGCTTAGGGACAGTGTCGGGTGAAGCTTTCTTT.

The J gene is TRBJ2-2, the V gene TRBV11-3, with D possibly TRBD1 on 6 matching bases. This CDR3 is built from 16 residues. The germline V gene encodes CDR1 SGHNT and CDR2 YENEEA. Trimming took off 1 base at V and 6 bases at J, with 15 bases between the two ends. CDR3 nucleotides: TGTGCCAGCAGCTTAGGGGGGCCAAACCAGGCCGGGGAGCTGTTTTTT. The encoded protein is CASSLGGPNQAGELFF.

The table lists this clone with a count of one. V gene TRBV7-8 combines with J gene TRBJ1-1, with D possibly matching TRBD1 (5 bases). This CDR3 region has 15 residues. Deletions cut 4 bases from V and 1 base from J, with 13 bases between. The germline gives CDR1 SGHVS, CDR2 FQNEAQ. The CDR3 sequence: CASSYYRSQNTEAFF. CDR3 in DNA: TGTGCCAGCAGCTACTACAGGTCTCAGAACACTGAAGCTTTCTTT.

This clone appeared once. This chain uses TRBV12-3 or TRBV12-4 with TRBJ2-7, with D perhaps TRBD2 (6 bases). Trimming cost V 5 bases and J 7 bases, with 12 bases left between them. CDR3 length: 12 residues. CDR3 bases: TGTGCCAGCAGTCGCGGAGGGTATGAGCAGTACTTC. This sequence encodes CASSRGGYEQYF.

V is TRBV24-1 and J is TRBJ1-1, with 7 bases that match TRBD1. The CDR3 loop spans 13 amino acids. V dropped 3 bases and J dropped 8; count of bases not matched to a gene: 5. Germline V CDR1 and CDR2: KGHDR, SFDVKD. This chain's CDR3 is CATSDPRTGEAFF. As DNA, the CDR3 is TGTGCCACCAGTGATCCCCGGACAGGAGAAGCTTTCTTT.

The chain recombines TRBV9 with TRBJ1-2; 7 bases align to TRBD1. Germline values: CDR1 SGDLS, CDR2 YYNGEE. Trimming at V came to 0 bases and at J to 5 bases, leaving 16 bases not matched to a gene. The CDR3 runs 18 residues. This chain's CDR3 is CASSVGDPAGGLFYGYTF. CDR3 DNA: TGTGCCAGCAGCGTAGGGGACCCGGCAGGGGGACTCTTTTATGGCTACACCTTC.

This clone has only one observation. The V call is TRBV5-1, the J call TRBJ2-5, with 9 bases identical to TRBD2. The V gene end was trimmed by 4 bases and the J gene end by 4 bases; junction bases not matched to a gene: 11. The CDR3 loop spans 16 amino acids. Germline-derived CDR1 and CDR2 are SGHRS and YFSETQ. For the CDR3, the DNA is TGCGCCAGCAGCCAAGGCGGGGGGGCCCAAGGAGAGACCCAGTACTTC. Amino acid sequence: CASSQGGGAQGETQYF.

The CDR3 reads CAAGDRVYEQYF. The DNA for the CDR3 is TGTGCCGCAGGGGACAGGGTCTACGAGCAGTACTTC. The rearrangement uses TRBV6-5 and TRBJ2-7; 9 nucleotides line up with TRBD1. CDR3 length: 12 residues. Germline V gene lookup returns CDR1 MNHEY and CDR2 SVGAGI. With 11 bases clipped from V and 3 bases from J, the junction kept 5 bases outside the gene matches.

This chain joins TRBV28 and TRBJ1-6; D is possibly TRBD1 (6 bases). Germline CDR1 reads MDHEN; CDR2 reads SYDVKM. V gave up 5 bases and J gave up 3 bases, with 8 bases separating them. The CDR3 is 14 residues long. The CDR3 DNA follows: TGTGCCAGCAGTCAGGACAGCTATAATTCACCCCTCCACTTT. It is translated as CASSQDSYNSPLHF.

The V call is TRBV9, the J call TRBJ1-6; D is unclear. Trimming removed 4 bases at V and 6 bases at J, with 11 bases between. There are 14 residues in the CDR3. In germline, CDR1 is SGDLS, CDR2 YYNGEE. CDR3 sequence: CASSPEGGNSPLHF. The DNA for the CDR3 is TGTGCCAGCAGCCCCGAAGGAGGTAATTCACCCCTCCACTTT. Looking up the rest from reference TRBV9 and TRBJ1-6 gives the full variable domain: DSGVTQTPKHLITATGQRVTLRCSPRSGDLSVYWYQQSLDQGLQFLIQYYNGEERAKGNILERFSAQQFPDLHSELNLSSLELGDSALYFCASSPEGGNSPLHFGNGTRLTVT.

This clone was seen a handful of times. This rearrangement joins TRBV2 to TRBJ1-2, with 8 bases fitting TRBD1. CDR1 and CDR2 (germline): SNHLY, FYNNEI. The CDR3 runs 15 residues. J was trimmed by 2 bases and V by 5 bases; bases with no gene match: 7. CDR3 coding DNA: TGTGCCAGCAGTCCCACCCGACAGGGGAACTATGGCTACACCTTC. Its translation is CASSPTRQGNYGYTF.

CDR3 protein: CASSQGGTDNEQFF. CDR3 in DNA: TGTGCCAGCAGCCAAGGGGGGACAGACAATGAGCAGTTCTTC. The chain carries TRBV3-1 (or the pseudogene TRBV3-2) and TRBJ2-1; the match to TRBD1 covers 7 bases. Germline CDR1 LGHDT, CDR2 YNNKEL (reference sequence). V gave up 1 base and J gave up 5 bases; unmatched junction bases: 2. The CDR3 totals 14 residues.

Comment on this clone: The junction differs from germline at one of its ends, possibly a read error. The chain recombines TRBV11-2 with TRBJ1-3; 7 nucleotides match TRBD1. From germline, CDR1 is SGHAT and CDR2 FQNNGV. The CDR3 is made up of 17 amino acids. CDR3 nucleotides: TGTGCCAGCAACTTATTGGGACAGAGCCGATCTGGAAACACCATATATTTT. It codes for CASNLLGQSRSGNTIYF.

As DNA, the CDR3 is TGTGCCACCAGTGATGGGGACAGGAGTGAAGCTTTCTTT. It codes for CATSDGDRSEAFF. The chain uses TRBV24-1 and TRBJ1-1; 8 positions agree with TRBD1. V lost 3 bases, J lost 7 bases, and 3 bases stayed unmatched. The CDR3 loop spans 13 amino acids. CDR1 and CDR2 (germline): KGHDR, SFDVKD.

The chain has TRBV2 and TRBJ1-1; D is uncertain. The CDR3 contains 15 residues. V lost 11 bases to trimming and J lost 11 bases, with 30 bases between them. From germline, CDR1 is SNHLY and CDR2 FYNNEI. The CDR3 region is CAHSGWQAAGRVAFF. The CDR3 DNA follows: TGTGCCCACTCGGGGTGGCAGGCCGCGGGGAGAGTTGCTTTCTTT.

This clone was seen only a few times. The J gene is TRBJ1-2, the V gene TRBV18, with 7 bases aligning to TRBD1. Germline V gene sequence: CDR1 KGHSH, CDR2 LQKENI. This CDR3 is built from 17 residues. V trimming: 0 bases; J trimming: 0 bases; junction bases outside the gene matches: 7. CDR3 loop: CASSPPGEGTANYGYTF. CDR3 bases: TGTGCCAGCTCACCACCGGGTGAGGGGACAGCTAACTATGGCTACACCTTC.

The chain joins TRBV30 to TRBJ1-1; D is undetermined. In germline, CDR1 is GTSNPN, CDR2 SVGIG (reference sequence). The CDR3 loop spans 13 amino acids. V was shortened by 3 bases and J by 1 base, with 9 bases between the two germline ends. The CDR3 coding sequence is TGTGCCTGGAGAGGAGGGAGGAACACTGAAGCTTTCTTT. As protein: CAWRGGRNTEAFF.